A single sample gave rise to the 22 T cell receptor beta chains below, sequenced in a study of blood T cells in healthy people across ages. Through a sample-barcoded 5' primer and a J-beta primer mix, a second PCR was run for roughly 6 to 12 cycles. Each CDR3 protein is one row after TCRdb ran MiXCR on the 5' RACE reads. The table shows 550,000 to 800,000 distinct CDR3 sequences, with less than 40% occurring only once. The sequenced sample was blood. The source is a woman of 80 years or more in good health.

To note about this clonotype: The junction does not match germline at one end; this may be a read error. The chain combines TRBV24-1 with TRBJ1-2; D gene unclear. Germline CDR1 reads KGHDR; CDR2 reads SFDVKD. The CDR3 extends over 13 amino acids. In DNA, the CDR3 is TGTGCCACCGAAGCGCGTCCCCTAGGTGGCTGCACCTTC. This translates into CATEARPLGGCTF.

This clonotype was seen a few times. The rearrangement uses TRBV30 and TRBJ2-5; D is unclear. V was cut by 2 bases and J by 5 bases, with 6 bases left in between. Per the germline V gene, CDR1 is GTSNPN and CDR2 is SVGIG (reference sequence). The CDR3 loop spans 11 amino acids. In nucleotides, the CDR3 is TGTGCCTGGAGTCACATGGAGACCCAGTACTTC. Amino acid sequence: CAWSHMETQYF.

A note on this clonotype: A clone one base away is much larger, so this may be a read error. The rearrangement joins TRBV29-1 to TRBJ1-2; the D gene is possibly TRBD1 (5 bases). Germline V gives CDR1 SQVTM, CDR2 ANQGSEA. This CDR3 contains 12 residues. The V end was cut by 8 bases, the J end by 8 bases, with 18 bases between. The CDR3 spells CSPGTPQDGYTF. The CDR3 DNA sequence: TGCAGCCCCGGGACTCCCCAGGACGGCTACACCTTC.

A note on this clonotype: One base away lies a much larger clone, so this may be a sequencing read error. V is TRBV9 and J is TRBJ1-1; a weak D match, TRBD1 (6 bases). The CDR3 runs to 13 residues. CDR1 SGDLS and CDR2 YYNGEE come from the germline V gene. The CDR3 is CACSTGQMTEAFF. The CDR3 DNA follows: TGTGCCTGCAGCACGGGACAAATGACTGAAGCTTTCTTT.

This clonotype has a handful of counts. The rearrangement joins TRBV6-5 to TRBJ2-2, with TRBD1 matching over 9 bases. The CDR3 has 15 residues. V dropped 2 bases and J dropped 6; count of bases not matched to a gene: 4. Germline V lookup: CDR1 MNHEY, CDR2 SVGAGI. The CDR3 region has the DNA TGTGCCAGCAGTTACCCCGGGACAGGGTCCGGGGAGCTGTTTTTT. It is translated as CASSYPGTGSGELFF.

The chain employs TRBV28 and TRBJ2-1, with 7 bases fitting TRBD2. Germline values: CDR1 MDHEN, CDR2 SYDVKM. This CDR3 spans 16 amino acids. V was clipped by 5 bases and J by 3 bases; unmatched bases: 10. CDR3: CASSAMGGMIYNEQFF. CDR3 DNA sequence: TGTGCCAGCAGTGCAATGGGGGGGATGATCTACAATGAGCAGTTCTTC.

This clonotype was observed many times. The chain couples TRBV7-6 to TRBJ1-2, with TRBD1 matching 7 bases. The V and J ends lost 2 bases and 3 bases, in that order; junction bases with no gene match: 15. The CDR3 covers 18 residues. The germline V gene encodes CDR1 SGHVS and CDR2 FNYEAQ. The CDR3 is CASSLLDVFYGTDYGYTF. In DNA, the CDR3 is TGTGCCAGCAGCTTATTGGATGTGTTTTATGGGACAGACTATGGCTACACCTTC.

The rearrangement joins TRBV18 to TRBJ1-1, with 8 bases fitting TRBD1. Germline V lookup: CDR1 KGHSH, CDR2 LQKENI. Losses at the gene ends were 7 bases for V and 11 bases for J; bases not matched to a gene: 12. This CDR3 is 13 amino acids long. The CDR3 here is CASCLGQDRDAFF. The CDR3 coding sequence is TGTGCCAGCTGTCTGGGACAGGATAGAGATGCTTTCTTT.

As to this clonotype: Without the conserved terminal phenylalanine or tryptophan, this CDR3 likely stems from a read error. This sequence joins TRBV5-1 and TRBJ2-1, with TRBD2 as a possible D gene (5 bases). This CDR3 has 15 residues. Trimming removed 0 bases at V and 3 bases at J, with 10 bases between. Germline V lookup: CDR1 SGHRS, CDR2 YFSETQ. CDR3 bases: TGCGCCAGCAGCTTGGCCGGGATGGACTACAATGAGCAGTTCTTA. Amino acid sequence: CASSLAGMDYNEQFL.

This clonotype was observed a few times. The CDR3 region is CASRTTGSSYEQYF. CDR3 nucleotides: TGTGCCAGTAGGACTACTGGATCGTCCTACGAGCAGTACTTC. The chain uses TRBV19 and TRBJ2-7; TRBD2 might be the D (5 bases). The CDR3 runs 14 residues. The V gene lost 6 bases and the J gene lost 1 base, with 13 bases spanning the gap. Germline V gene lookup returns CDR1 LNHDA and CDR2 SQIVND (reference sequence).

This clonotype was seen repeatedly, ten times or more. The chain combines TRBV27 with TRBJ1-2; a possible D gene is TRBD1 (6 bases). The CDR3 is 16 residues long. The V gene lost 6 bases and the J gene lost 7 bases, with 24 bases spanning the gap. Germline CDR1 MNHEY, CDR2 SMNVEV (reference sequence). The CDR3 DNA reads as TGTGCCAGCAGAAAGTACCCGGGACAAGGGATCTCTGGCTACACCTTC. Translation gives CASRKYPGQGISGYTF.

This clonotype was recorded at least ten times. This chain uses TRBV7-2 with TRBJ1-3; D gene ambiguous. The CDR3 consists of 15 residues. V lost 1 base and J lost 2, with 9 bases in between. CDR1 and CDR2 from the germline V gene are SGHTA and FQGNSA. This chain's CDR3 is CASSLGSGPGNTIYF. DNA for the CDR3: TGTGCCAGCAGCTTAGGAAGCGGCCCTGGAAACACCATATATTTT.

This clonotype came up many times. This chain joins TRBV7-9 and TRBJ2-3, with 9 bases aligning to TRBD2. Germline V gives CDR1 SEHNR, CDR2 FQNEAQ (reference sequence). V shed 2 bases, J shed 5 bases, and the junction held 5 bases outside the gene matches. This CDR3 is 15 amino acids long. This CDR3 reads CASSLPAGGVDTQYF. The CDR3 DNA follows: TGTGCCAGCAGCTTACCAGCGGGGGGTGTAGATACGCAGTATTTT.

In its sample, this clonotype was seen many times. This chain links TRBV7-2 with TRBJ2-7, with D perhaps matching TRBD1 (5 bases). Germline V gene data show CDR1 as SGHTA and CDR2 as FQGNSA. Trimming stripped 3 bases from V and 3 bases from J, with 6 bases between. This CDR3 has 12 residues. CDR3 sequence reads: CASSLTVYEQYF. CDR3 DNA: TGTGCCAGCAGCTTGACAGTCTACGAGCAGTACTTC.

In its sample, this clonotype was seen a few times. A much larger clone is a single base away; this may be a read error. V and J are TRBV6-4 and TRBJ2-6; D is uncertain. This CDR3 is 14 amino acids long. V was shortened by 6 bases and J by 0 bases, with 6 bases between the two germline ends. The germline CDR1 and CDR2 sequences are MRHNA and SNTAGT. The DNA for the CDR3 is TGTGCCAGCAGGGTAATCTCTGGGGCCAACGTCCTGACTTTC. Translated: CASRVISGANVLTF.

This clonotype was seen repeatedly, ten times or more. The chain combines TRBV10-3 with TRBJ2-7, with a weak D call TRBD2 (5 bases). V dropped 6 bases and J dropped 5 bases, with 11 bases sitting between them. Germline CDR1 and CDR2: ENHRY and SYGVKD. The CDR3 totals 12 residues. DNA of the CDR3: TGTGCCATCAGCCAACGGGGAGACGAGCAGTACTTC. It yields the protein CAISQRGDEQYF.

This clonotype was recorded a few times. This chain joins TRBV2 and TRBJ1-5; no clear D. The CDR3 has 14 residues. Germline CDR1 reads SNHLY; CDR2 reads FYNNEI. V was clipped by 5 bases and J by 3 bases, with 11 bases between them. The CDR3, as DNA: TGTGCCAGCAGTTTCGGAGCCAACAATCAGCCCCAGCATTTT. Encoded protein: CASSFGANNQPQHF.

DNA of the CDR3: TGCGCCAGCAGCTGGGGGGCGAGACAGGGCCCCTACGAGCAGTACTTC. Protein sequence: CASSWGARQGPYEQYF. This chain uses TRBV5-1 with TRBJ2-5; D may be TRBD1 (7 bases). The J call may be wrong; the DNA end is better matched by TRBJ2-7. The germline V gene encodes CDR1 SGHRS and CDR2 YFSETQ. CDR3 length: 16 residues.

V and J are TRBV20-1 and TRBJ2-5, with TRBD2 matching over 10 bases. Germline V gene sequence: CDR1 DFQATT, CDR2 SNEGSKA (reference sequence). The CDR3 loop spans 13 amino acids. The chain's CDR3 is CSTNLAGVETQYF. The CDR3 nucleotides are TGCAGCACAAACCTAGCGGGAGTGGAGACCCAGTACTTC.

A note on this clonotype: Sequence at one end of the junction differs from germline and may be a read error. V and J are TRBV7-6 and TRBJ2-1; D uncertain. CDR3 length: 15 residues. From germline, CDR1 is SGHVS and CDR2 FNYEAQ. CDR3 protein: CAGSPYSASSYEQFF. CDR3 nucleotide sequence: TGTGCCGGCAGCCCTTACAGCGCCAGCTCCTACGAGCAGTTCTTC.

This clonotype was recorded at least ten times. The rearrangement uses TRBV20-1 and TRBJ2-1; 8 bases are shared with TRBD2. Germline CDR1 is DFQATT and CDR2 is SNEGSKA (reference sequence). V trimming: 0 bases; J trimming: 4 bases; junction bases outside the gene matches: 8. The CDR3 loop spans 16 amino acids. The CDR3 protein is CSAREPPGLGYNEQFF. CDR3 DNA sequence: TGCAGTGCTAGAGAACCACCGGGACTAGGTTACAATGAGCAGTTCTTC.

With regard to this clonotype: This may be a read error: a much more frequent sequence differs by one nucleotide. CDR3 bases: TGCAGTGCTCTAAAGCGGGGGGGCCAGGAGACCCGGTACTTC. Amino acid sequence: CSALKRGGQETRYF. The chain uses TRBV20-1 and TRBJ2-5; TRBD2 agrees at 10 bases. CDR1 and CDR2 (germline): DFQATT, SNEGSKA (reference sequence). The CDR3 sequence is 14 residues long.